The T cell receptor beta chain under discussion was sequenced for a study of cytomegalovirus exposure and HLA in healthy donors. TCRdb keeps only in-frame clones here, not all; method: immunoSEQ multiplex PCR. The profile shows 130,000 to 150,000 clones, around 90% of them singletons. V lost 6 bases and J 5 bases, leaving 19 bases between the germline ends. In germline, CDR1 is MNHNY, CDR2 SVGAGI (reference sequence). The CDR3 covers 15 residues. This chain links TRBV6-6 with TRBJ1-1; D remains ambiguous. Sequenced material: PBMCs. The receptor was isolated from a man in his late teens or twenties in good health and CMV-seropositive. DNA of the CDR3: TGTGCCAGCAGAACCTTTGGGCAGGTTTTAACTGAAGCTTTCTTT. It encodes CASRTFGQVLTEAFF.